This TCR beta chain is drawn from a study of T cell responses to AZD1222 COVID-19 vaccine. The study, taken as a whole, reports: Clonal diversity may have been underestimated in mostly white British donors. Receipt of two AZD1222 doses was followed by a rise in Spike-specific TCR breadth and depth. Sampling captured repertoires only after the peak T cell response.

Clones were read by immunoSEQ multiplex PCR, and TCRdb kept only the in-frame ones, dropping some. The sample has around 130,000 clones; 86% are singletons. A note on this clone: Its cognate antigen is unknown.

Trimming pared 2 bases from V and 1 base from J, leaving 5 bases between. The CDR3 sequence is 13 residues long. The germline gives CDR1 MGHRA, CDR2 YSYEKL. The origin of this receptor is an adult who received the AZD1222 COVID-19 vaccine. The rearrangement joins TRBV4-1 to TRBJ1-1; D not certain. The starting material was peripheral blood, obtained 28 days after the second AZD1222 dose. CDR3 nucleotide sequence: TGCGCCAGCAGCCAAACAAGGAACACTGAAGCTTTCTTT. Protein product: CASSQTRNTEAFF.